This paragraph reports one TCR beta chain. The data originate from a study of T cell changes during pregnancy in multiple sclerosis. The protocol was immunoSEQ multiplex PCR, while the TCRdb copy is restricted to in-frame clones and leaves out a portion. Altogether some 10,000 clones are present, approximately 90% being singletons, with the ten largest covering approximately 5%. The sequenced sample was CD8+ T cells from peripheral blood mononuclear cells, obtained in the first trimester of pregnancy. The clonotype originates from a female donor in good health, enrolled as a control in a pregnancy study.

CDR3 nucleotide sequence: TGTGCCACCGTACTCCGGCGGGGGGCTACCTACAATGAGCAGTTCTTC. It encodes CATVLRRGATYNEQFF. The chain carries TRBV5-8 and TRBJ2-1; 8 nucleotides align to TRBD2. Germline V CDR1 and CDR2: SGHTS, YDEGEE. The CDR3 runs 16 residues. Trimming removed 9 bases from V and 2 bases from J; junction bases left unmatched: 13. The full variable domain, rest sourced from reference TRBV5-8 and TRBJ2-1, is EAGVTQSPTHLIKTRGQQATLRCSPISGHTSVYWYQQALGLGLQFLLWYDEGEERNRGNFPPRFSGRQFPNYSSELNVNALELEDSALYLCATVLRRGATYNEQFFGPGTRLTVL.